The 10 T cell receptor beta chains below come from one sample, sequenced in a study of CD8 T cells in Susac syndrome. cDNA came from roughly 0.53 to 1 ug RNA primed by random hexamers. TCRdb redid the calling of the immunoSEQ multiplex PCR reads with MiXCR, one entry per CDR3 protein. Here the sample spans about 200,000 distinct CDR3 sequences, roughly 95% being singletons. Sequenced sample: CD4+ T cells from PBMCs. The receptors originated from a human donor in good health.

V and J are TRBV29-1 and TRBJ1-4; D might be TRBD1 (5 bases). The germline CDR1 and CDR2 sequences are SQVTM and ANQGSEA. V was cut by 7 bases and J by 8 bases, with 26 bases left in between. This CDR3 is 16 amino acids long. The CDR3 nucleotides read TGCAGCGCCTGGGGCGTCAAGGGAGGGTTAAAGGAAAAACTGTTTTTT. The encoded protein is CSAWGVKGGLKEKLFF.

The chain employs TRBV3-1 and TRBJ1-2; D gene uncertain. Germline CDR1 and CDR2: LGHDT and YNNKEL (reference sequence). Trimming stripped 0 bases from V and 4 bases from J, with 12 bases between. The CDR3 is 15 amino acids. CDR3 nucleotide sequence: TGTGCCAGCAGCCAAGAACCGGGAACCCCCTATGGCTACACCTTC. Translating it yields CASSQEPGTPYGYTF.

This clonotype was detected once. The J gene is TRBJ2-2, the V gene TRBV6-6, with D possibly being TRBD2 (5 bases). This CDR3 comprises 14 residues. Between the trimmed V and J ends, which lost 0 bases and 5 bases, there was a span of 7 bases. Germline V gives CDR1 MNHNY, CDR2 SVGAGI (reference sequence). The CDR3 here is CASSYSRGTGELFF. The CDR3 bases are TGTGCCAGCAGTTACTCGCGAGGGACCGGGGAGCTGTTTTTT.

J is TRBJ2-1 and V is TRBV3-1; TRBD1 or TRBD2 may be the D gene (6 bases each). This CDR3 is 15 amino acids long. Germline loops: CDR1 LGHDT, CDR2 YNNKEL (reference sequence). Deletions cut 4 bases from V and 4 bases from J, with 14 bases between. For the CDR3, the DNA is TGTGCCAGCAGCCTAAAGGGGGGTATATACAATGAGCAGTTCTTC. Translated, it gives CASSLKGGIYNEQFF.

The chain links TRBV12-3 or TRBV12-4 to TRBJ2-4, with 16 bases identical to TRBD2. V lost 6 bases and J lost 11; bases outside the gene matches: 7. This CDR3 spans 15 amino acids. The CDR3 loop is CASRNPGLAGGVQYF. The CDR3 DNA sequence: TGTGCCAGCAGGAACCCGGGACTAGCGGGAGGGGTTCAGTACTTC.

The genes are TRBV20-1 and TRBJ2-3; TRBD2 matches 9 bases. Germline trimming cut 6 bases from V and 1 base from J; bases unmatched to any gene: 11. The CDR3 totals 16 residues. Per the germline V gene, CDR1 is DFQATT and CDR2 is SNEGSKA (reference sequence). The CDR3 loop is CSAPNAREGRTDTQYF. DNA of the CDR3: TGCAGTGCCCCAAATGCGCGGGAGGGACGCACAGATACGCAGTATTTT.

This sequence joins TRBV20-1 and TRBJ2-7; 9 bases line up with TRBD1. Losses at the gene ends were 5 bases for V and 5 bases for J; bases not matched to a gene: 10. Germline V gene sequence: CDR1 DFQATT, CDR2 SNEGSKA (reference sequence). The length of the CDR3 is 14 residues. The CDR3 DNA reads TGCAGTGCTTCCTCGGGGACAGGGTTTAACGAGCAGTACTTC. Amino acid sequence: CSASSGTGFNEQYF.

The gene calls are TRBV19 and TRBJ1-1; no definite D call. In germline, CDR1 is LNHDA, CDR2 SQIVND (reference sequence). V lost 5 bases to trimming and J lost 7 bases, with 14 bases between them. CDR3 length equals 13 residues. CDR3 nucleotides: TGTGCCAGTAGTCCCCGAGACACCGTTGAAGCTTTCTTT. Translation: CASSPRDTVEAFF.

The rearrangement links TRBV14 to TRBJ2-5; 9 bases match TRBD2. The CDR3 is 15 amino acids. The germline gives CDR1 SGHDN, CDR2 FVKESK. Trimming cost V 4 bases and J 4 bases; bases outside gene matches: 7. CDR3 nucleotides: TGTGCCAGCAGCCCCGTAGCGGGAGCTCCAGAGACCCAGTACTTC. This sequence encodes CASSPVAGAPETQYF.

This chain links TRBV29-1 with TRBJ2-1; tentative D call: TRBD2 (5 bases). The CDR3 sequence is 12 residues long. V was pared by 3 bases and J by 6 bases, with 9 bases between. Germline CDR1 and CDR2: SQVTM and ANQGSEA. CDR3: CSVDPAANEQFF. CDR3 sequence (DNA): TGCAGCGTTGACCCAGCGGCCAATGAGCAGTTCTTC.